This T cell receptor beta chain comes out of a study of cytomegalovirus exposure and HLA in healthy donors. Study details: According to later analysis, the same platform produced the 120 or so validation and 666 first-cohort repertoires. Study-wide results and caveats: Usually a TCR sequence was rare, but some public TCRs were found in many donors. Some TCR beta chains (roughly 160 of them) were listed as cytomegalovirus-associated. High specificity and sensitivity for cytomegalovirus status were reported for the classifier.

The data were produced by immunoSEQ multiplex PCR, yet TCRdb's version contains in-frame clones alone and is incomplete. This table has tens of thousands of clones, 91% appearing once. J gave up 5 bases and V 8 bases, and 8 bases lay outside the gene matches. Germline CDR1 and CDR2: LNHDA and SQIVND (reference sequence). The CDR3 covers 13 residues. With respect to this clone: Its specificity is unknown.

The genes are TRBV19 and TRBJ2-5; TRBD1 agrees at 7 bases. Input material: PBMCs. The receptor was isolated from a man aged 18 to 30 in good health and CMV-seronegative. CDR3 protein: CASATGLRETQYF. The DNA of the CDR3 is TGTGCCAGTGCGACAGGGCTGCGTGAGACCCAGTACTTC.